This TCR beta chain came from a study of T cell changes during pregnancy in multiple sclerosis. Clones were sequenced by immunoSEQ multiplex PCR, and TCRdb holds only the in-frame ones, with some missing. The sample records approximately 100,000 clones, 92% being singletons. The CDR3 sequence is 14 residues long. V dropped 1 base and J dropped 7; count of bases not matched to a gene: 2. Germline CDR1 SGHDT, CDR2 YYEEEE. This clonotype originated in a female donor with multiple sclerosis, enrolled in a pregnancy study. Sample: peripheral blood, taken after pregnancy. J is TRBJ1-6 and V is TRBV5-6; 7 bases match TRBD1. The CDR3 sequence: CASSLPGGNSPLHF. CDR3 nucleotide sequence: TGTGCCAGCAGCTTGCCAGGGGGGAATTCACCCCTCCACTTT.